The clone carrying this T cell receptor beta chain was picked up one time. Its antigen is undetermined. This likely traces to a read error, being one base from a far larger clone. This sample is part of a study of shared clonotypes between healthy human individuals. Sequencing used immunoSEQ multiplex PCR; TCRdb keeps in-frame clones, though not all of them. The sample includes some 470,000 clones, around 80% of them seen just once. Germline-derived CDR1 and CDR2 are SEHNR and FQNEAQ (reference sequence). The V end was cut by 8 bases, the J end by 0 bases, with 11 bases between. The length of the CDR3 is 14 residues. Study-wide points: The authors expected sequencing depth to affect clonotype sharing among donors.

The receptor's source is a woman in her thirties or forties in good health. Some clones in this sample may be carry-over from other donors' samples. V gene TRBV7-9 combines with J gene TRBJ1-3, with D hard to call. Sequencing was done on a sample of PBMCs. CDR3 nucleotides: TGTGCCAGCGGTTTGGGGTTCTCTGGAAACACCATATATTTT. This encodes CASGLGFSGNTIYF.